The 22 T cell receptor beta chains reported below all come from one sample, sequenced in a study of tumor-infiltrating lymphocytes in primary liver carcinoma. Both RNA and DNA were isolated together from around 20-30 mg of bulk tissue that had not been sorted. A constant-region primer primed TCR beta cDNA synthesis from about 490 ng of total RNA. Nested multiplex PCR, run for three rounds with slightly modified ARM-PCR, yielded TCR beta libraries. A C-beta reverse primer was combined with TRBV1-TRBV30 forward primers in the first two PCR rounds, and each round had approximately 9 cycles. TCRdb analysed the multiplex PCR reads with MiXCR anew, one entry per CDR3 protein. Of nearly 45,000 distinct CDR3 sequences in the sample, 73% were seen once. Material for sequencing was liver tumor tissue from sampling region 2. Subset meaning: tumor region T2, inferior pole. The receptors were gathered from a man aged 40-49 years with primary liver carcinoma and hepatitis B virus infection.

The chain has TRBV21-1 and TRBJ1-5. TRBV21-1 is flagged as a pseudogene. The CDR3 extends over 15 amino acids. CDR3 DNA: TGTGCCAGTACCCATGTGGGGACGGCGTATCAGCCCCAGCATTTT. This encodes CASTHVGTAYQPQHF.

This chain uses TRBV4-2 with TRBJ2-7; either TRBD1 or TRBD2 may fit D (5 bases each). Trimming took 3 bases from V and 3 from J, leaving 15 bases between them. The CDR3 totals 15 residues. Germline CDR1 and CDR2: LGHNA and YNFKEQ. CDR3: CASSQDKGSHYEQYF. The CDR3 DNA reads TGTGCCAGCAGCCAGGATAAGGGGAGCCACTACGAGCAGTACTTC.

With respect to this clonotype: This may come from a read error, since a much larger clone is one base off. The chain carries TRBV18 and TRBJ2-6; the match to TRBD1 covers 8 bases. After removal of 4 bases from V and 4 bases from J, the junction contained 6 bases not matched to a gene. The CDR3 sequence is 16 residues long. The germline gives CDR1 KGHSH, CDR2 LQKENI. The CDR3 sequence is CASSLSGGDGANVLTF. CDR3 nucleotide sequence: TGTGCCAGCTCACTGTCAGGGGGCGACGGGGCCAACGTCCTGACTTTC.

This clonotype was observed a single time. No conserved phenylalanine or tryptophan ends this CDR3, so it is likely a read error. Because the CDR3's place on the DNA is in doubt, the DNA is left out and the CDR3 is given as listed by TCRdb. The chain recombines TRBV5-1 with TRBJ2-5. The length of the CDR3 is 14 amino acids, counting both ends. Per the germline V gene, CDR1 is SGHRS and CDR2 is YFSETQ. CDR3 residues: CASSLRIGGETQNS.

Of note for this clonotype: One end of the junction does not line up with germline, which may come from a read error. J is TRBJ2-1 and V is TRBV5-1; 7 nucleotides align to TRBD2. The CDR3 loop spans 16 amino acids. The germline V gene has CDR1 SGHRS and CDR2 YFSETQ. This CDR3 is CASSLVEGGPYNEQFF. CDR3 DNA: TGCGCCAGCAGCTTGGTGGAGGGAGGGCCATACAATGAGCAGTTTTTC.

This clonotype occurred many times. A read error is possible here, since a much larger clone lies one base away. This chain links TRBV5-1 with TRBJ1-1, with 7 nucleotides matching TRBD1. This CDR3 contains 13 residues. The junction had 2 bases not matched to a gene; V was cut back by 2 bases and J by 4 bases. Germline values: CDR1 SGHRS, CDR2 YFSETQ. The CDR3 DNA reads TGCGCCAGCAGCTTCAGACAGGGCACTGAAGCTTTCTTT. Its protein is CASSFRQGTEAFF.

This clonotype occurred many times. This sequence joins TRBV30 and TRBJ2-7; TRBD2 matches 9 bases. The CDR3 spans 13 residues. The germline V gene has CDR1 GTSNPN and CDR2 SVGIG (reference sequence). The V segment lost 7 bases and the J segment 6 bases; nucleotides outside the gene matches: 10. CDR3 sequence reads: CASSGRHLSEQYF. CDR3 coding DNA: TGTGCCTCCAGCGGGAGGCACCTCTCCGAGCAGTACTTC.

In the case of this clonotype: No conserved phenylalanine or tryptophan is present at the end of the CDR3, so a read error is the likely explanation. The CDR3 protein is CAGSLRDRTHEQYL. CDR3 DNA: TGTGCCGGCAGCCTCCGGGACAGGACCCACGAGCAGTACTTA. The chain combines TRBV6-2 or TRBV6-3 with TRBJ2-7; 8 bases align to TRBD1. Germline V lookup: CDR1 MNHEY, CDR2 SVGEGT. This CDR3 comprises 14 residues.

The rearrangement joins TRBV24-1 to TRBJ2-5, with 7 bases that match TRBD1. Germline V CDR1 and CDR2: KGHDR, SFDVKD. The length of the CDR3 is 15 residues. The junction had 7 bases not matched to a gene; V was cut back by 3 bases and J by 4 bases. The CDR3 reads CATSDRIGGRETQYF. As DNA, the CDR3 is TGTGCCACCAGTGATAGGATAGGGGGCCGAGAGACCCAGTACTTC.

This clonotype has more than one count but fewer than ten. V and J are TRBV6-2 or TRBV6-3 and TRBJ2-1; D may be TRBD2 (5 bases). Germline-derived CDR1 and CDR2 are MNHEY and SVGEGT. The ends were cut back, 2 bases at V and 12 bases at J, with 17 bases in the middle. The CDR3 runs to 14 residues. CDR3: CASSYATGSDGQFF. The CDR3 DNA reads as TGTGCCAGCAGTTACGCTACGGGATCGGATGGGCAGTTCTTC.

This clonotype was detected ten times or more. The V gene is TRBV18, the J gene TRBJ2-3; TRBD2 might be the D (5 bases). Germline V CDR1 and CDR2: KGHSH, LQKENI. Trimming took 3 bases from V and 6 from J, leaving 10 bases between them. There are 13 residues in the CDR3. CDR3 sequence reads: CASSPIALDTQYF. The CDR3 DNA follows: TGTGCCAGCTCACCCATAGCGTTGGATACGCAGTATTTT.

This clonotype was recorded once. The junction and the germline gene differ at one end; a read error may be behind it. This chain connects TRBV12-3 or TRBV12-4 to TRBJ1-4; TRBD1 might be the D (5 bases). The CDR3 has 13 amino acids. CDR3: CARSLAGTENLFF. CDR3 DNA sequence: TGTGCCAGAAGTTTAGCAGGGACTGAAAATCTGTTTTTT.

Concerning this clonotype: A read error is possible here, since a much larger clone lies one base away. The chain couples TRBV24-1 to TRBJ2-6; 9 nucleotides align to TRBD1. Germline loops: CDR1 KGHDR, CDR2 SFDVKD. This CDR3 is 19 amino acids long. CDR3 sequence: CVTSDPRDRALSGANVLTF. CDR3 coding DNA: TGTGTCACCAGTGATCCCCGGGACAGGGCACTCTCTGGGGCCAACGTCCTGACTTTC.

The V call is TRBV11-3, the J call TRBJ2-1; D gene unclear. The ends were cut back, 2 bases at V and 15 bases at J, with 14 bases in the middle. CDR3 length: 12 residues. Germline CDR1 is SGHNT and CDR2 is YENEEA. This CDR3 is CASSLNASDRFF. The CDR3 bases are TGTGCCAGCAGCTTAAATGCCAGTGACCGGTTCTTC.

To note about this clonotype: The junction departs from germline at one end; a sequencing error may be responsible. The chain combines TRBV2 with TRBJ2-2; maybe TRBD2 (6 bases). CDR1 SNHLY and CDR2 FYNNEI come from the germline V gene. The CDR3 sequence is 15 residues long. The DNA of the CDR3 is TGTGCCAGCAGTGAAATAGGGAGGAACGCCGGGGAGCTGTTTTTT. As protein: CASSEIGRNAGELFF.

This clonotype was observed a handful of times. This may be a read error: a much more frequent sequence differs by one nucleotide. V is TRBV28 and J is TRBJ1-1; no reliable D call. The CDR3 is 15 residues long. Germline CDR1 is MDHEN and CDR2 is SYDVKM. The CDR3 is CVSSSQSLGNTEAFF. The CDR3 bases are TGTGTCAGCAGCTCACAATCATTGGGGAACACTGAAGCTTTCTTT. Complete variable domain (other parts from reference TRBV28 and TRBJ1-1): DVKVTQSSRYLVKRTGEKVFLECVQDMDHENMFWYRQDPGLGLRLIYFSYDVKMKEKGDIPEGYSVSREKKERFSLILESASTNQTSMYLCVSSSQSLGNTEAFFGQGTRLTVV.

With regard to this clonotype: A much larger clone lies one base from this, so it may be a read error. The rearrangement joins TRBV5-1 to TRBJ1-1, with unresolved D. The CDR3 runs 17 residues. V was pared by 0 bases and J by 2 bases, with 17 bases between. CDR1 and CDR2 (germline): SGHRS, YFSETQ. As DNA, the CDR3 is TGCGCCAGCAGCTTGGGAATGTCCGGGTCCATTAACACTGAAGCTTTCTTT. The encoded protein is CASSLGMSGSINTEAFF. The entire variable domain, with the rest obtained from reference TRBV5-1 and TRBJ1-1, is as follows: KAGVTQTPRYLIKTRGQQVTLSCSPISGHRSVSWYQQTPGQGLQFLFEYFSETQRNKGNFPGRFSGRQFSNSRSEMNVSTLELGDSALYLCASSLGMSGSINTEAFFGQGTRLTVV.

The J gene is TRBJ2-3, the V gene TRBV11-2; D is ambiguous. CDR1 is SGHAT and CDR2 is FQNNGV in the germline V gene. CDR3 length: 12 residues. V lost 8 bases and J lost 4, with 10 bases in between. CDR3 in DNA: TGTGCCAGCTTAGATTTACCAGATACGCAGTATTTT. Protein product: CASLDLPDTQYF.

The chain combines TRBV5-8 with TRBJ2-1; perhaps TRBD1 as D (5 bases). This CDR3 contains 13 residues. Germline V gives CDR1 SGHTS, CDR2 YDEGEE. As DNA, the CDR3 is TGTGACAGGAGCTTGGCCATGAGCAATGAGCAGTTCTTC. Translated, it gives CDRSLAMSNEQFF.

By frequency in the sample, this clonotype is medium-sized. The genes are TRBV12-3 or TRBV12-4 and TRBJ2-6; D may be TRBD2 (6 bases). V dropped 5 bases and J dropped 0 bases, with 26 bases sitting between them. The CDR3 has 21 residues. In nucleotides, the CDR3 is TGTGCCAGCAGTCGGACCCGACTAGTCCCCGGTCGGGCCTCTGGGGCCAACGTCCTGACTTTC. As protein: CASSRTRLVPGRASGANVLTF.

This clonotype was counted a single time. An end of the junction does not agree with germline; a read error may underlie this. The chain employs TRBV30 and TRBJ2-6, with no clear D. Germline V gene sequence: CDR1 GTSNPN, CDR2 SVGIG (reference sequence). This CDR3 is 12 amino acids long. This chain's CDR3 is CALLSRANVLIF. CDR3 bases: TGTGCCCTCCTCTCTAGGGCCAATGTCCTGATCTTC.

The rearrangement links TRBV12-3 or TRBV12-4 to TRBJ1-1; tentatively, D is TRBD1 (5 bases). The V and J ends lost 5 bases and 1 base respectively, with 11 bases between them. The CDR3 loop spans 14 amino acids. Written as DNA, the CDR3 is TGTGCCAGCAGTCTACAACAGGCGAACACTGAAGCTTTCTTT. This sequence encodes CASSLQQANTEAFF.